The sequence of this T cell receptor beta chain was determined in a study of blood T cell repertoires in COVID-19 (dated by TCRdb to 2020 to 2021). At the level of the whole study: Samples from collaborators originated in the United States, Italy and Spain and spanned both the acute and convalescent phases of COVID-19. Where available, HLA class I and class II types were obtained from metadata supplied by the sample provider rather than from assay-based typing. The material from the prospective study consisted of cDNA or gDNA derived from T cells, B-cell-depleted T cells, or PBMCs. A de-identified subject ID, COVID-19 status, age in years and sex were almost always included in the sample metadata. The repertoires were made available in a free public database intended to serve as a resource for research on the immune response to SARS-CoV-2. Deeply sampled blood TCRbeta repertoires from subjects exposed to, actively infected with, or recovered from COVID-19 were included in the dataset. Samples were obtained from the ongoing ImmuneRACE study (first 160 participants) and from some 1,200 subjects provided by 6 global collaborators.

Taken from the germline V gene, the CDR1 and CDR2 loops are SGHAT and FQNNGV. The CDR3 numbers 16 residues from cysteine through phenylalanine. Only CDR3 DNA is held: 48 bases, read in frame from base 1. The V end loses 1 base and the J end loses 4 bases, and a stretch of 16 bases separates them. Each collaborating institution followed its own protocols to collect whole blood in K2EDTA tubes. For TCRbeta analysis, collaborators shipped samples in one of three forms: frozen whole blood, isolated PBMCs, or DNA extracted from either of those sample types. About this clone itself: It lacks a known antigen. No much larger clone is present one base from it, and per-base qualities are unavailable.

Study-wide findings and limitations: How much clinical and demographic metadata was included differed by source and by participant, and the metadata was provided uncurated.

TCRbeta CDR3 regions were amplified from genomic DNA using the immunoSEQ Assay, a bias-controlled multiplex PCR. Per the authors' processing: Nucleated cell counts per sample were estimated from amplification of reference gene primers within the assay. To quantify the absolute abundance of each unique TCRbeta CDR3 rearrangement, sequence reads were collapsed and filtered. For each sample, productive Simpson clonality was calculated by taking the square root of Simpson's diversity index across productive rearrangements. The source is immuneACCESS, and TCRdb retained only in-frame sequences with V and J called. Part of the clones is not carried over; for the studies checked, unresolved V genes explain less than half of this, and the remainder is unexplained. The DNA gave D and trimming, while V, J and clone size come from that table. Here the sample has about 98,000 clones; 87% occur a single time. The leading ten clones occupy approximately 4.5% of the sample.

This TCR was recovered from a man aged 65 to 85 with acute or convalescent COVID-19. The sequenced sample consisted of peripheral blood. The rearrangement combines TRBV11-2 with TRBJ1-1, and TRBD1 may be the D gene, going by 6 matching bases. The CDR3 in this case is CASSLVSGEGGTEAFF. The sequence in DNA is TGTGCCAGCAGCTTAGTTTCAGGGGAAGGTGGCACTGAAGCTTTCTTT.